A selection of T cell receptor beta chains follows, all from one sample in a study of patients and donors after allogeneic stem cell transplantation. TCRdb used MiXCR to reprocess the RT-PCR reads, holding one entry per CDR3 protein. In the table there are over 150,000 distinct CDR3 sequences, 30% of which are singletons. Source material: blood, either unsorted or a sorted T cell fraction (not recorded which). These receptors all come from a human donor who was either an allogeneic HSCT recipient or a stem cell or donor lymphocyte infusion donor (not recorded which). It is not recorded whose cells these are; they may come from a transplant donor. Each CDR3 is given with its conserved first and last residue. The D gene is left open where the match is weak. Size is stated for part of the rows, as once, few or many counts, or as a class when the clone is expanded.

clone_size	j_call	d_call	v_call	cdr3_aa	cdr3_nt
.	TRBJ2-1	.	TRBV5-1	CASSEAVPSYNEQFF	TGCGCCAGCAGCGAAGCGGTGCCCTCCTACAATGAGCAGTTCTTC
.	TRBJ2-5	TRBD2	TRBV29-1	CSVERRASGSYQETQYF	TGCAGCGTTGAAAGGAGGGCTAGCGGATCGTACCAAGAGACCCAGTACTTC
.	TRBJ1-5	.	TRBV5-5	CASSLAPLVQPQHF	TGTGCCAGCAGCTTGGCGCCCTTGGTCCAGCCCCAGCATTTT
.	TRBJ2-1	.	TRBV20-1	CSARKPLHYNEQFF	TGCAGTGCTCGTAAACCGCTCCACTACAATGAGCAGTTCTTC
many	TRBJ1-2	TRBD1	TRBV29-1	CSVTFGQGNYGYTF	TGCAGCGTTACTTTCGGACAGGGCAACTATGGCTACACCTTC
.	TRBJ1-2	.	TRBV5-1	CASSSDSHYGYTF	TGCGCCAGCAGCTCCGACAGCCACTATGGCTACACCTTC
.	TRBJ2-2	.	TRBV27	CASAFYTGELFF	TGTGCCAGCGCTTTCTACACCGGGGAGCTGTTTTTT
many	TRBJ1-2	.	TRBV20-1	CSARMGIGYGYTF	TGCAGTGCCCGGATGGGCATTGGCTATGGCTACACCTTC
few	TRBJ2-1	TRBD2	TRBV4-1	CASSHRLAAYNEQFF	TGCGCCAGCAGCCATCGACTAGCGGCCTACAATGAGCAGTTCTTC
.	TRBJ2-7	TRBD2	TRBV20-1	CSARDLAGVVYEQYF	TGCAGTGCTAGAGACCTAGCGGGAGTAGTCTACGAGCAGTACTTC
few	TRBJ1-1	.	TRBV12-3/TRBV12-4	CASSFLEGNTEAFF	TGTGCCAGCAGTTTCCTAGAGGGAAATACTGAAGCTTTCTTT
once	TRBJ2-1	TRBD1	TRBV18	CASSPRQGAIDNEQFF	TGTGCCAGCTCACCCCGACAGGGGGCTATAGACAATGAGCAGTTCTTC
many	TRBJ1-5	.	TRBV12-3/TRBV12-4	CASSLGVPSNQPQHF	TGTGCCAGCAGTTTAGGAGTTCCTAGCAATCAGCCCCAGCATTTT
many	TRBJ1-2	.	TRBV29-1	CSVEDSVETDYGYTF	TGCAGCGTTGAAGATTCGGTGGAGACCGACTATGGCTACACCTTC
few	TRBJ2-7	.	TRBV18	CASSPRRGSHEQYF	TGTGCCAGCTCACCACGCCGGGGTAGCCACGAGCAGTACTTC